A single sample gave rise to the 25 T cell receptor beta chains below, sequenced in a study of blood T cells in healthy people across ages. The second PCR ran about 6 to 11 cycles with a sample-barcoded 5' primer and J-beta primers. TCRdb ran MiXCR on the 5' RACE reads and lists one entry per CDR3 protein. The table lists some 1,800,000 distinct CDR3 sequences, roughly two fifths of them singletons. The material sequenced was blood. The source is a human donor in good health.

Here the CDR3 reads CATSGGEGTDTQYF. Written as DNA, the CDR3 is TGTGCCACCAGTGGTGGGGAGGGCACAGATACGCAGTATTTT. V gene TRBV24-1 combines with J gene TRBJ2-3; D may be TRBD2 (6 bases). This CDR3 comprises 14 residues. V dropped 5 bases and J dropped 1 base, with 9 bases sitting between them. CDR1 and CDR2 from the germline V gene are KGHDR and SFDVKD.

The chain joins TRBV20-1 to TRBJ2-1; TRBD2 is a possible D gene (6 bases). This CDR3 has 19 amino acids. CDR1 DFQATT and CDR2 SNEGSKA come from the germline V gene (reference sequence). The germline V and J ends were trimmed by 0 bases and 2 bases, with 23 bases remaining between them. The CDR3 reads CSARDQPGGEARTYNEQFF. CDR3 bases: TGCAGTGCTAGAGATCAGCCTGGCGGGGAAGCTCGGACCTACAATGAGCAGTTCTTC.

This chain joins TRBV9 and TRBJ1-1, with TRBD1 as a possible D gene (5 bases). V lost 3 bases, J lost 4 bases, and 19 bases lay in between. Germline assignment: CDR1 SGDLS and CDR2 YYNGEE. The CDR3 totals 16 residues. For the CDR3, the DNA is TGTGCCAGCAGCGCCAGGGTGCGTGGGAGCGTCACTGAAGCTTTCTTT. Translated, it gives CASSARVRGSVTEAFF.

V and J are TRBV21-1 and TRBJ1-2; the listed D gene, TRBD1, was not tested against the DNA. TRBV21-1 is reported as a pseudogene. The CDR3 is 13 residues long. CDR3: CASSIRVADGYTF. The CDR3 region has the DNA TGTGCCAGCAGCATCAGGGTAGCCGACGGCTACACCTTC.

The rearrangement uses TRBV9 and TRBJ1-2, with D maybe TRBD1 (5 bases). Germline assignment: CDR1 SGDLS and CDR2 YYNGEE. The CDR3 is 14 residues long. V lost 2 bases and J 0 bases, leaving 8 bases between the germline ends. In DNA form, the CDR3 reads TGTGCCAGCAGCGTGGGCAGGGCTAACTATGGCTACACCTTC. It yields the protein CASSVGRANYGYTF.

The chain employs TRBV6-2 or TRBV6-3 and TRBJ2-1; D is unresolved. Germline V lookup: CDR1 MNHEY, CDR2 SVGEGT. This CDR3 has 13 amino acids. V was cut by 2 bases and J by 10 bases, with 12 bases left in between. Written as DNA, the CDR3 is TGTGCCAGCAGTTACGGCGCAGAGGTAGAGCAGTTCTTC. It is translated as CASSYGAEVEQFF.

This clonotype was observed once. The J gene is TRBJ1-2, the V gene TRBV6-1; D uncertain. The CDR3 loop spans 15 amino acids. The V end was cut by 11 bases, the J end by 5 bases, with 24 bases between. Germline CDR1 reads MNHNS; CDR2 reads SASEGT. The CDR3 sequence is CALALRTGGPYGYTF. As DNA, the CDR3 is TGTGCCCTCGCCTTACGGACGGGAGGACCTTATGGCTACACCTTC.

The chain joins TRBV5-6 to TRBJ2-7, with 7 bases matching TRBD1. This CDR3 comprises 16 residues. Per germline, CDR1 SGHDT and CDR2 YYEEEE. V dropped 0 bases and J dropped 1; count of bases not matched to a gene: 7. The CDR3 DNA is TGTGCCAGCAGCTTGGCCAAAGGGGGCAGATCCTACGAGCAGTACTTC. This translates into CASSLAKGGRSYEQYF.

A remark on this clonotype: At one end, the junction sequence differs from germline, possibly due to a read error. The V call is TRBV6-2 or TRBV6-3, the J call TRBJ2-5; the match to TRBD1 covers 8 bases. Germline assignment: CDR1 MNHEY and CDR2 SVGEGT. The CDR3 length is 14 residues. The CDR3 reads CASSGQGSQEAQYF. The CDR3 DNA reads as TGTGCCAGCAGCGGACAGGGTTCACAAGAGGCCCAGTACTTC.

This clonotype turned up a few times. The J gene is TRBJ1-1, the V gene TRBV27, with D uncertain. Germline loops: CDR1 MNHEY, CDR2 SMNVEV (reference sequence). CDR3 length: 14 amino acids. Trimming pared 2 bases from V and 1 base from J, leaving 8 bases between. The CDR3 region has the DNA TGTGCCAGCAGTTTACGGCAGTCGAACACTGAAGCTTTCTTT. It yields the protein CASSLRQSNTEAFF.

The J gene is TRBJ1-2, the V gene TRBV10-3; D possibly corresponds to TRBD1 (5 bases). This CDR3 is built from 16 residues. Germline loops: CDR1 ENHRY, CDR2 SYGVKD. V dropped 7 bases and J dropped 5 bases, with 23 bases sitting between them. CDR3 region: CAIKDNTGPPKYGYTF. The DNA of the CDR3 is TGTGCCATCAAGGACAACACGGGTCCTCCCAAATATGGCTACACCTTC.

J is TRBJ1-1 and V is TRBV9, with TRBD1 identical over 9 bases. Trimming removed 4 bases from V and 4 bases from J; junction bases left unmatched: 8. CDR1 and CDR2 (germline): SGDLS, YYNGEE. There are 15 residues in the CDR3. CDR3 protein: CASSSTGTGITEAFF. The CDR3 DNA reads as TGTGCCAGCAGCTCAACCGGGACAGGGATCACTGAAGCTTTCTTT.

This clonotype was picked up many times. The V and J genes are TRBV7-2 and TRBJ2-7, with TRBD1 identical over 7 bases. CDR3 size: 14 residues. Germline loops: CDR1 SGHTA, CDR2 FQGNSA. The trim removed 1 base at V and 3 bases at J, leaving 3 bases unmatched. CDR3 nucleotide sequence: TGTGCCAGCAGCTTAGGGACAGGACGCTACGAGCAGTACTTC. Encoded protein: CASSLGTGRYEQYF.

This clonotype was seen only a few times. The CDR3 reads CSATPTSGGHYEQYF. CDR3 in DNA: TGCAGCGCTACCCCGACTAGCGGGGGCCACTACGAGCAGTACTTC. The chain joins TRBV29-1 to TRBJ2-7; 12 bases are a match to TRBD2. V trimming: 7 bases; J trimming: 3 bases; junction bases outside the gene matches: 10. The CDR3 has 15 amino acids. CDR1 is SQVTM and CDR2 is ANQGSEA in the germline V gene.

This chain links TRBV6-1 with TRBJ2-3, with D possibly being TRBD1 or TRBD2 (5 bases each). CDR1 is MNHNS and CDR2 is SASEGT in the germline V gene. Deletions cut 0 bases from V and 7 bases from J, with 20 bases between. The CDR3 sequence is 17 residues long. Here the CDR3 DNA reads TGTGCCAGCAGTGAAGCCCCGGGACGGGCTCCGCAACATACGCAGTATTTT. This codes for CASSEAPGRAPQHTQYF.

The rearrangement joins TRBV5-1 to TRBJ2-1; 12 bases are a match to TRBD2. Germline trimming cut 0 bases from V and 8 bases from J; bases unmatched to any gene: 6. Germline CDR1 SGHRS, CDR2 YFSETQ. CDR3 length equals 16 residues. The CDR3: CASSLASGGALDEQFF. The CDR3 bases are TGCGCCAGCAGCTTGGCTAGCGGGGGGGCCCTCGATGAGCAGTTCTTC.

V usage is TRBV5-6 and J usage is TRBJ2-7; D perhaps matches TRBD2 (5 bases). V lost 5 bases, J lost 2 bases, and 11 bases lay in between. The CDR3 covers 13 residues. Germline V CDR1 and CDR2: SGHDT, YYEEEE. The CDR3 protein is CASRAAETYEQYF. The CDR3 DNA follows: TGTGCCAGCAGAGCGGCAGAGACCTACGAGCAGTACTTC.

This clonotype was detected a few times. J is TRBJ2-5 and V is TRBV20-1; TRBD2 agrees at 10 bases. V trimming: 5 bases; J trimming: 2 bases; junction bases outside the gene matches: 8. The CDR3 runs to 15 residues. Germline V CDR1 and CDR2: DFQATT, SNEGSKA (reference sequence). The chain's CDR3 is CSARVPSGGQETQYF. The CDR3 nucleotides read TGCAGTGCTCGCGTTCCTAGCGGGGGACAAGAGACCCAGTACTTC.

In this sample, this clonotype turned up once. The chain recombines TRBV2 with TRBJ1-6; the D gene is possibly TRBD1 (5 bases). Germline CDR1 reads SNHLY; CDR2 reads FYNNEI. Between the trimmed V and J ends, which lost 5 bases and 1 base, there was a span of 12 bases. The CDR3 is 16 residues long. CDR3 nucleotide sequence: TGTGCCAGCAGTCGCCGGGGGGGATCCTATAATTCACCCCTCCACTTT. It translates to CASSRRGGSYNSPLHF.

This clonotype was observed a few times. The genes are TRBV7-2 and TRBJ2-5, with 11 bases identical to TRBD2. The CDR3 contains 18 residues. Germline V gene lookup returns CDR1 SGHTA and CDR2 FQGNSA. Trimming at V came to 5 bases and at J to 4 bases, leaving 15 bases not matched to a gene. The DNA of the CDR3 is TGTGCCAGCAGCACCAACTATAGCGGGGGGGATGTGGGAGAGACCCAGTACTTC. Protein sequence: CASSTNYSGGDVGETQYF.

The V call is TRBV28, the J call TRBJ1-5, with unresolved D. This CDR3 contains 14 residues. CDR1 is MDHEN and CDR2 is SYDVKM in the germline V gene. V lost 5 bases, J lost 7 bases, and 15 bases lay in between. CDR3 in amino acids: CASSPRGLRQPQHF. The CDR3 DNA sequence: TGTGCCAGCAGTCCTCGAGGGTTACGGCAGCCCCAGCATTTT.

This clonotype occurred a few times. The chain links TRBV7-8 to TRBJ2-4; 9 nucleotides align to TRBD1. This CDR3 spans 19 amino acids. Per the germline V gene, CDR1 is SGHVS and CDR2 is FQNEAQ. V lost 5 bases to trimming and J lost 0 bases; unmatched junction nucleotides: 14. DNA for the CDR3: TGTGCCAGCAGCCCATCCGGACAGGGGAGACTACTAGCCAAAAACATTCAGTACTTC. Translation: CASSPSGQGRLLAKNIQYF.

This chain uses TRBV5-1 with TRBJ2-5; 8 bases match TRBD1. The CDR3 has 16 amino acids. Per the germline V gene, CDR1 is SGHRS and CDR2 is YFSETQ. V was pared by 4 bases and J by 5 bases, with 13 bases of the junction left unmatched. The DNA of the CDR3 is TGCGCCAGCAGCCTCGGACAGGGCCCTCCGGGTGAGACCCAGTACTTC. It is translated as CASSLGQGPPGETQYF. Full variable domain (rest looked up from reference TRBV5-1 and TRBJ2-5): KAGVTQTPRYLIKTRGQQVTLSCSPISGHRSVSWYQQTPGQGLQFLFEYFSETQRNKGNFPGRFSGRQFSNSRSEMNVSTLELGDSALYLCASSLGQGPPGETQYFGPGTRLLVL.

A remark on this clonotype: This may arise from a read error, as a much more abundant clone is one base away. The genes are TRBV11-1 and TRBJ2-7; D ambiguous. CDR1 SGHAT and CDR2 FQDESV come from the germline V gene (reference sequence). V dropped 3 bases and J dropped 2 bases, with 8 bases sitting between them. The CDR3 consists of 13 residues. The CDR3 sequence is CASSFDITYEQYF. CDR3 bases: TGTGCCAGCAGCTTCGACATAACCTACGAGCAGTACTTC.

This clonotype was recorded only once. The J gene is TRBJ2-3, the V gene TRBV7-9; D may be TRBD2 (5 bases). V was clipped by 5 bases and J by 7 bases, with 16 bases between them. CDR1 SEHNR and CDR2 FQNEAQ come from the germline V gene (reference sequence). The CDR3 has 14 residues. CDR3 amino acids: CASSRRDYGNTQYF. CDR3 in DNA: TGTGCCAGCAGCAGACGGGATTATGGGAATACGCAGTATTTT.